This T cell receptor beta chain was retrieved from a study of blood T cell repertoires in COVID-19 (dated by TCRdb to 2019 to 2021). Study-wide context: Samples covering the acute and convalescent phases of COVID-19 were provided by collaborators in the United States, Italy and Spain. The sample metadata nearly always contained a de-identified subject ID, COVID-19 status, age in years and sex. The prospective study material was composed of cDNA or gDNA derived from T cells, B-cell-depleted T cells, or PBMCs. The repertoires were released in a freely available public database meant as a resource for research on the immune response to SARS-CoV-2. The dataset comprised deeply sampled blood TCRbeta repertoires from subjects exposed to, actively infected with, or recovered from COVID-19. Where HLA class I and class II types were available, the types were taken from metadata supplied by the sample provider, not from assay-based typing. The samples were drawn from the first 160 participants of the ongoing ImmuneRACE study and from 1,254 subjects provided by 6 global collaborators.

Whole blood was collected in K2EDTA tubes by collaborating institutions according to the institutions' own protocols. For TCRbeta analysis, collaborators shipped samples in one of three forms: frozen whole blood, isolated PBMCs, or DNA extracted from either of those sample types. The immunoSEQ Assay, a bias-controlled multiplex PCR, was used to amplify TCRbeta CDR3 regions from genomic DNA. On the study's bioinformatics: The number of nucleated cells in each sample was estimated by amplification of reference gene primers within the assay. To quantify the absolute abundance of each unique TCRbeta CDR3 rearrangement, sequence reads were collapsed and filtered. For each sample, productive Simpson clonality was calculated as the square root of Simpson's diversity index over productive rearrangements. Sourced from immuneACCESS, this table was stored by TCRdb with only in-frame sequences that have V and J called. A share of the clones is absent; for the studies checked, an unresolved V gene accounts for under half, and the remainder has no known explanation. V, J and clone size were drawn from that table, and D and trimming were deduced from the DNA. Here the sample has 210,000 or so clones; around 84% occur a single time. The ten largest make up around 21% of the sample.

The junction carries 16 bases between V and J, which are trimmed by 4 bases and 5 bases respectively. From the cysteine up to the phenylalanine, the CDR3 has a length of 15 residues. The entry retains the CDR3 DNA only, 45 bases that are in frame from base 1. The CDR1 and CDR2 encoded by the germline V gene (reference sequence) are SGHNT and YYREEE. Of note for this clone: What antigen it recognizes has not been identified. There are no base qualities to consult, and no much larger clone falls within one base.

General conclusions and limits of the study: Clinical and demographic metadata were provided uncurated, with the amount varying by source and participant.

The V and J genes are TRBV5-4 and TRBJ2-1; the D gene is perhaps TRBD1, on 6 matching bases. Sequenced material: peripheral blood. This receptor was obtained from a human donor in a cohort sampled during active COVID-19. At the DNA level, the sequence is TGTGCCAGCAGCCAAGACAGGACCAACCACAATGAGCAGTTCTTC. It codes for CASSQDRTNHNEQFF. The CDR3 plus the reference TRBV5-4 and TRBJ2-1 genes for the other parts give the full variable domain: ETGVTQSPTHLIKTRGQQVTLRCSSQSGHNTVSWYQQALGQGPQFIFQYYREEENGRGNFPPRFSGLQFPNYSSELNVNALELDDSALYLCASSQDRTNHNEQFFGPGTRLTVL.